The rows below give T cell receptor beta chains drawn from one sample of a study of T cells in Graves' hyperthyroidism and ophthalmopathy. Each CDR3 protein gets one entry after TCRdb re-called the multiplex PCR reads with MiXCR. The sample shows 300,000 to 400,000 distinct CDR3 sequences, about 14% of them seen only once. Sequenced input: blood. The receptor set was obtained from a woman in her twenties or thirties with Graves' ophthalmopathy. Both conserved end residues are part of each CDR3. The D gene is left open where the match is weak. The size field is filled for only some rows; it gives once, few, many or a size class.

v_gene: TRBV20-1
d_gene: TRBD1
j_gene: TRBJ2-1
len: 22
abundance: NA
CDR3aa: CSANPLTGTGGVTRGGANEQFF
CDR3nt: TGCAGTGCCAACCCCTTGACCGGGACAGGGGGTGTAACGCGGGGGGGGGCCAATGAGCAGTTCTTC

v_gene: TRBV20-1
d_gene: TRBD2
j_gene: TRBJ2-7
len: 16
abundance: NA
CDR3aa: CSARGGTSGDSYEQYF
CDR3nt: TGCAGTGCTAGAGGGGGGACTAGCGGGGACTCCTACGAGCAGTACTTC

v_gene: TRBV3-1
d_gene: NA
j_gene: TRBJ1-3
len: 14
abundance: NA
CDR3aa: CASSRANSGNTIYF
CDR3nt: TGTGCCAGCAGCCGGGCCAACTCTGGAAACACCATATATTTT

v_gene: TRBV7-9
d_gene: NA
j_gene: TRBJ2-6
len: 15
abundance: NA
CDR3aa: CASSSPGSGANVLTF
CDR3nt: TGTGCCAGCAGCTCTCCGGGCTCTGGGGCCAACGTCCTGACTTTC

v_gene: TRBV6-1
d_gene: NA
j_gene: TRBJ1-1
len: 13
abundance: NA
CDR3aa: CASRREQQEEAFF
CDR3nt: TGTGCCAGCAGAAGGGAGCAACAGGAGGAAGCTTTCTTT

v_gene: TRBV3-1
d_gene: NA
j_gene: TRBJ2-5
len: 14
abundance: NA
CDR3aa: CASSGRGRGETQYF
CDR3nt: TGTGCCAGCAGCGGCCGGGGGCGCGGGGAGACCCAGTACTTC

v_gene: TRBV20-1
d_gene: TRBD2
j_gene: TRBJ2-1
len: 14
abundance: many
CDR3aa: CSAEGLAGYNEQFF
CDR3nt: TGCAGTGCTGAGGGACTAGCGGGTTACAATGAGCAGTTCTTC

v_gene: TRBV24-1
d_gene: NA
j_gene: TRBJ2-5
len: 13
abundance: few
CDR3aa: CATSISGIETQYF
CDR3nt: TGTGCCACCAGTATTAGTGGCATAGAGACCCAGTACTTC

v_gene: TRBV19
d_gene: NA
j_gene: TRBJ2-6
len: 14
abundance: many
CDR3aa: CASQQRAGANVLTF
CDR3nt: TGTGCCAGTCAACAACGGGCGGGGGCCAACGTCCTGACTTTC

v_gene: TRBV11-2
d_gene: NA
j_gene: TRBJ2-2
len: 16
abundance: many
CDR3aa: CASSLRRNPNTGELFF
CDR3nt: TGTGCCAGCAGCTTAAGGCGCAACCCGAACACCGGGGAGCTGTTTTTT

v_gene: TRBV15
d_gene: NA
j_gene: TRBJ2-1
len: 14
abundance: NA
CDR3aa: CATSRDIGGGEQFF
CDR3nt: TGTGCCACCAGCAGAGATATTGGAGGGGGTGAGCAGTTCTTC

v_gene: TRBV10-1
d_gene: NA
j_gene: TRBJ2-3
len: 14
abundance: many
CDR3aa: CASSDGGSTDTQYF
CDR3nt: TGCGCCAGCAGTGACGGGGGTAGCACAGATACGCAGTATTTT

v_gene: TRBV5-1
d_gene: TRBD1
j_gene: TRBJ2-5
len: 14
abundance: many
CDR3aa: CASSWGQNQETQYF
CDR3nt: TGCGCCAGCAGCTGGGGACAGAACCAAGAGACCCAGTACTTC

v_gene: TRBV20-1
d_gene: NA
j_gene: TRBJ1-1
len: 12
abundance: many
CDR3aa: CSASRVLTEAFF
CDR3nt: TGCAGTGCTAGTCGGGTTTTGACTGAAGCTTTCTTT

v_gene: TRBV2
d_gene: NA
j_gene: TRBJ1-5
len: 13
abundance: many
CDR3aa: CASTLYSNQPQHF
CDR3nt: TGTGCCAGCACTCTGTACAGCAATCAGCCCCAGCATTTT

v_gene: TRBV24-1
d_gene: TRBD1
j_gene: TRBJ1-1
len: 12
abundance: many
CDR3aa: CATSTGAAEAFF
CDR3nt: TGTGCCACCAGTACAGGGGCAGCTGAAGCTTTCTTT

v_gene: TRBV7-9
d_gene: TRBD1
j_gene: TRBJ1-1
len: 17
abundance: many
CDR3aa: CASSLEGTGEKNTEAFF
CDR3nt: TGTGCCAGCAGCTTAGAGGGGACAGGGGAGAAGAACACTGAAGCTTTCTTT

v_gene: TRBV20-1
d_gene: NA
j_gene: TRBJ1-4
len: 13
abundance: NA
CDR3aa: CSASSQGGEKLFF
CDR3nt: TGCAGTGCTAGTAGTCAGGGTGGCGAAAAACTGTTTTTT

v_gene: TRBV28
d_gene: TRBD1
j_gene: TRBJ1-2
len: 14
abundance: many
CDR3aa: CATQTLDRDYGYTF
CDR3nt: TGTGCCACTCAGACCCTAGACAGGGACTATGGCTACACCTTC

v_gene: TRBV10-2
d_gene: NA
j_gene: TRBJ1-1
len: 13
abundance: NA
CDR3aa: CASSVSFGTEAFF
CDR3nt: TGCGCCAGCAGTGTGTCTTTCGGCACTGAAGCTTTCTTT

v_gene: TRBV6-1
d_gene: NA
j_gene: TRBJ1-1
len: 14
abundance: many
CDR3aa: CASIPGPEDTEAFF
CDR3nt: TGTGCCAGCATACCAGGCCCCGAGGACACTGAAGCTTTCTTT

v_gene: TRBV7-9
d_gene: NA
j_gene: TRBJ2-7
len: 15
abundance: many
CDR3aa: CASSSRGLDSYEQYF
CDR3nt: TGTGCCAGCAGTTCAAGGGGGTTGGATTCCTACGAGCAGTACTTC

v_gene: TRBV7-9
d_gene: NA
j_gene: TRBJ1-2
len: 14
abundance: many
CDR3aa: CASSLTSGNYGYTF
CDR3nt: TGTGCCAGCAGCTTGACCAGCGGAAACTATGGCTACACCTTC

v_gene: TRBV20-1
d_gene: TRBD1
j_gene: TRBJ1-5
len: 15
abundance: NA
CDR3aa: CSASGTGTGGQPQHF
CDR3nt: TGCAGTGCCTCGGGCACCGGGACAGGGGGGCAGCCCCAGCATTTT

v_gene: TRBV20-1
d_gene: NA
j_gene: TRBJ2-1
len: 14
abundance: many
CDR3aa: CSARRNNFYNEQFF
CDR3nt: TGCAGTGCTAGACGGAACAACTTCTACAATGAGCAGTTCTTC